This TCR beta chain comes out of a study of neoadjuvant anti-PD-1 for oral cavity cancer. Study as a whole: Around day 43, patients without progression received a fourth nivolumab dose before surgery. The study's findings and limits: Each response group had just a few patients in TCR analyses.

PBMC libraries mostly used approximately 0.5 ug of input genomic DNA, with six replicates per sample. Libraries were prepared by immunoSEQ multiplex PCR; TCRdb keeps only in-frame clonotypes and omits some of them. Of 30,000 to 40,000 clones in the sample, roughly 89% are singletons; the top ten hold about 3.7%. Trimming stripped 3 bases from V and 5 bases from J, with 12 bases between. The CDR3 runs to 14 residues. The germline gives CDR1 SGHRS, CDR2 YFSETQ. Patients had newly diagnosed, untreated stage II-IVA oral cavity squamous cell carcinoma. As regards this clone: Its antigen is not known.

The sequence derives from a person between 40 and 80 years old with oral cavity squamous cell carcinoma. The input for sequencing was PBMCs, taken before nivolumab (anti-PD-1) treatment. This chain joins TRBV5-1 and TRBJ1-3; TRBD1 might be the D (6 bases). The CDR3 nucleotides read TGCGCCAGCAGCTCGGCGGACAGCCGAAACACCATATATTTT. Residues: CASSSADSRNTIYF.